The 3 T cell receptor beta chains presented below share a single source sample, sequenced in a study of blood T cell repertoires in COVID-19 (dated by TCRdb to 2020 to 2022). The library relied on the immunoSEQ multiplex PCR assay. TCRdb's version of the immuneACCESS table is confined to in-frame rearrangements and falls short of the full clone set. An unresolved V gene accounts for under half of the shortfall where checked; the remainder is of unknown origin. The sample table contains 200,000 to 250,000 clones; only one count was recorded for around four fifths of them. About 4.8% of the sample is in the top ten clones. The sequencing input was peripheral blood. The receptors shown here come from a woman in her 70s with acute or convalescent COVID-19.

The CDR3 here is CASSRARGTEAFF. For the CDR3, the DNA is TGCGCCAGCAGTCGGGCAAGGGGCACTGAAGCTTTCTTT. The chain uses TRBV10-1 and TRBJ1-1; maybe TRBD1 (5 bases). CDR1 is WNHNN and CDR2 is SYGVQD in the germline V gene (reference sequence). This CDR3 spans 13 amino acids. Trimming removed 5 bases at V and 4 bases at J, with 11 bases between.

This clone was detected once. The rearrangement joins TRBV7-2 to TRBJ1-2, with D unresolved. V lost 1 base and J 0 bases, leaving 9 bases between the germline ends. Germline-derived CDR1 and CDR2 are SGHTA and FQGNSA. The CDR3 is 15 amino acids. The CDR3 spells CASSLDPSPNYGYTF. CDR3 nucleotide sequence: TGTGCCAGCAGCTTAGATCCCAGTCCTAACTATGGCTACACCTTC.

The rearrangement joins TRBV11-2 to TRBJ2-6; D is undetermined. The CDR3 contains 18 residues. Germline CDR1 is SGHAT and CDR2 is FQNNGV. Trimming removed 5 bases from V and 0 bases from J, with 17 bases in between. CDR3 region: CASSRSVYYYSGANVLTF. The CDR3 DNA is TGTGCCAGCAGCCGATCTGTCTATTACTACTCTGGGGCCAACGTCCTGACTTTC. Full variable domain (rest looked up from reference TRBV11-2 and TRBJ2-6): EAGVAQSPRYKIIEKRQSVAFWCNPISGHATLYWYQQILGQGPKLLIQFQNNGVVDDSQLPKDRFSAERLKGVDSTLKIQPAKLEDSAVYLCASSRSVYYYSGANVLTFGAGSRLTVL.